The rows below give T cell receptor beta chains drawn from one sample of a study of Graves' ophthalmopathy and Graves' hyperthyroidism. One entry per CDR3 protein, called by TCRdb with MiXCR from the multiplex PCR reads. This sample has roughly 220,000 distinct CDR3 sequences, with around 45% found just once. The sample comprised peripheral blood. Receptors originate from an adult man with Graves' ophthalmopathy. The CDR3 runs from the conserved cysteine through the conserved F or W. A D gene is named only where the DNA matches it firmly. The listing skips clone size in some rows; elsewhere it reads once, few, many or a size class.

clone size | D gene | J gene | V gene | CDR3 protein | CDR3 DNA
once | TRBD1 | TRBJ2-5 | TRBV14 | CASSLPGTGGSRTQYF | TGTGCCAGCAGCCTTCCCGGGACAGGGGGTTCGAGGACCCAGTACTTC
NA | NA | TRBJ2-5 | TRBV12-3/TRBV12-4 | CASSLGDHQETQYF | TGTGCCAGCAGTTTAGGAGACCATCAAGAGACCCAGTACTTC
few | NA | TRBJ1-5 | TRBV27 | CASRSLRKGVGNQPQHF | TGTGCCAGCAGATCCTTGCGAAAGGGGGTCGGCAATCAGCCCCAGCATTTT
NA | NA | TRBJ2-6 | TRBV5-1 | CASSLESVSGANVLTF | TGCGCCAGCAGCTTGGAATCCGTCTCTGGGGCCAACGTCCTGACTTTC
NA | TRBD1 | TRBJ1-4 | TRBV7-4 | CASSQDPAGGSEKLFF | TGTGCCAGCAGCCAAGACCCGGCAGGGGGCTCCGAAAAACTGTTTTTT
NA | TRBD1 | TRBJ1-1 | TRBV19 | CASSIPTGGNTEAFF | TGTGCCAGTAGTATCCCCACAGGGGGGAACACTGAAGCTTTCTTT
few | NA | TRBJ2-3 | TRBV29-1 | CSVGRTASSTDTQYF | TGCAGCGTTGGGAGGACAGCCTCTAGCACAGATACGCAGTATTTT
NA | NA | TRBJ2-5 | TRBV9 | CASSVGPDGETQYF | TGTGCCAGCAGCGTAGGCCCGGATGGGGAGACCCAGTACTTC
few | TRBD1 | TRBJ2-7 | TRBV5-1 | CASSLVAGGTYEQYF | TGCGCCAGCAGCTTGGTCGCAGGGGGAACCTACGAGCAGTACTTC
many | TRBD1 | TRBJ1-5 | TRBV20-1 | CSAQIRDREGQPQHF | TGCAGTGCCCAAATACGGGACAGGGAGGGTCAGCCCCAGCATTTT
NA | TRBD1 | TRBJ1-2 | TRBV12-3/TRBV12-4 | CASSSSGQGNYGYTF | TGTGCCAGCAGTTCCTCGGGACAGGGGAACTATGGCTACACCTTC
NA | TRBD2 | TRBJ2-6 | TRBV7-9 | CASSVTSGRAF | TGTGCCAGCAGCGTAACTAGCGGGAGAGCTTTC
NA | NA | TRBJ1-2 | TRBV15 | CASRVGVQYGYTF | TGTGCCAGCAGGGTGGGGGTGCAGTATGGCTACACCTTC
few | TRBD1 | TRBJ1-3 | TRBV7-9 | CASSSNRGSGNTIYF | TGTGCCAGCAGCTCGAACAGGGGATCCGGAAACACCATATATTTT
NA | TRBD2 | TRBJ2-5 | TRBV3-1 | CASSHHRGAGGPGETQYF | TGTGCCAGCAGCCACCACCGGGGAGCGGGGGGGCCTGGGGAGACCCAGTACTTC
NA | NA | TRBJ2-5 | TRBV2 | CASSAEYF | TGTGCCAGCAGTGCCGAGTACTTC
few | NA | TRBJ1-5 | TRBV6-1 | CASSEVEGWDQPQHF | TGTGCCAGCAGTGAAGTGGAAGGGTGGGATCAGCCCCAGCATTTT
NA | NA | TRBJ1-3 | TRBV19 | CASRPKYSGNTIYF | TGTGCCAGTAGGCCCAAATACTCTGGAAACACCATATATTTT
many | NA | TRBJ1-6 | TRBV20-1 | CSASPGVPLHF | TGCAGTGCTAGTCCCGGGGTACCCCTCCACTTT
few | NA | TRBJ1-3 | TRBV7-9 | CASSLAERNTIYF | TGTGCCAGCAGCTTAGCGGAAAGAAACACCATATATTTT
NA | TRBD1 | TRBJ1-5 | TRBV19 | CASSTDRGREPQHF | TGTGCCAGTAGTACCGACAGGGGGCGTGAGCCCCAGCATTTT
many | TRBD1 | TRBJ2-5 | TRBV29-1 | CSVGQGGETQYF | TGCAGCGTGGGACAGGGTGGCGAGACCCAGTACTTC
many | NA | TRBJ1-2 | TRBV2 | CASTEGSYGYTF | TGTGCCAGCACCGAGGGGAGCTATGGCTACACCTTC
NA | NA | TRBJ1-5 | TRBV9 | CASSVAMTVSNQPQHF | TGTGCCAGCAGCGTAGCGATGACGGTTAGCAATCAGCCCCAGCATTTT
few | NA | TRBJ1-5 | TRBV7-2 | CASSLVGSHSNQPQHF | TGTGCCAGCAGCTTAGTCGGGTCTCATAGCAATCAGCCCCAGCATTTT
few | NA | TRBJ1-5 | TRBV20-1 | CSAHSGNQPQHF | TGCAGTGCACACTCAGGGAATCAGCCCCAGCATTTT
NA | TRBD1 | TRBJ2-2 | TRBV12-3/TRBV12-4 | CASILGQGGTGELFF | TGTGCCAGCATTCTGGGACAGGGGGGGACCGGGGAGCTGTTTTTT
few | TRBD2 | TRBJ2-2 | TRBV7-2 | CASSPGGAGVPGELFF | TGTGCCAGCAGCCCTGGGGGAGCGGGAGTCCCCGGGGAGCTGTTTTTT
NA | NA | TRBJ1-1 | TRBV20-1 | CSASIPVRPSNTEAFF | TGCAGTGCTAGTATCCCCGTCCGACCATCGAACACTGAAGCTTTCTTT
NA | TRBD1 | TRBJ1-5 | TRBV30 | CAYQQGNKDQPQHF | TGTGCCTACCAACAGGGGAATAAGGATCAGCCCCAGCATTTT
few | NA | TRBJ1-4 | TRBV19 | CASSRDNNEKLFF | TGTGCCAGTAGTCGGGACAATAATGAAAAACTGTTTTTT
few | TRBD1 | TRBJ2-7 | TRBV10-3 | CAITPGTGNYEQYF | TGTGCCATCACCCCCGGGACAGGGAACTACGAGCAGTACTTC
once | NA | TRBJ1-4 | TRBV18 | CASSPRDEKLFF | TGTGCCAGCTCACCCCGGGATGAAAAACTGTTTTTT
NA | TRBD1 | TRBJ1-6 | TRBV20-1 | CSASGQGTHNSPLHF | TGCAGTGCTAGCGGACAGGGAACCCATAATTCACCCCTCCACTTT
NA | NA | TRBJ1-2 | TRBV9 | CASSSKRYLDYGYTF | TGTGCCAGCAGCTCCAAACGGTACTTGGACTATGGCTACACCTTC
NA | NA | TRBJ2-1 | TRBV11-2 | CASSKGRDNEQFF | TGTGCCAGCAGCAAGGGGCGAGACAATGAGCAGTTCTTC
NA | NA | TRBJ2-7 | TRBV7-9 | CASSLYTGRIYEQYF | TGTGCCAGCAGCTTATATACAGGCAGAATCTACGAGCAGTACTTC
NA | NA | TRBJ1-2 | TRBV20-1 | CSARNGASGNYGYTF | TGCAGTGCTAGAAATGGGGCAAGCGGAAACTATGGCTACACCTTC
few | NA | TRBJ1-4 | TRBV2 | CASSVEGRRKLFF | TGTGCCAGCAGTGTTGAGGGGAGGCGAAAACTGTTTTTT
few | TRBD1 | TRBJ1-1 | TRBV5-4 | CAIRQGAEAEAFF | TGTGCCATCAGACAGGGGGCGGAGGCTGAAGCTTTCTTT
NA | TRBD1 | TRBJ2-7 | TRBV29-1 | CSVGLRDRGREQYF | TGCAGCGTTGGTCTCCGGGACAGGGGGCGGGAGCAGTACTTC
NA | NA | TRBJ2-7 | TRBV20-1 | CSATGQGLFYEQYF | TGCAGTGCCACCGGGCAGGGGCTATTCTACGAGCAGTACTTC
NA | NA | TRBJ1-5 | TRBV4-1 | CASSQENQPQHF | TGTGCCAGCAGCCAAGAAAATCAGCCCCAGCATTTT
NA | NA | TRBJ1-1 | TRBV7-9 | CASSPSGHPNTEAFF | TGTGCCAGCAGCCCCTCGGGACACCCGAACACTGAAGCTTTCTTT
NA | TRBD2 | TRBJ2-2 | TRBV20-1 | CSATGLAGGNTGELFF | TGCAGTGCGACGGGACTAGCGGGGGGGAACACCGGGGAGCTGTTTTTT
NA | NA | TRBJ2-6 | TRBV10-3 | CASSEGGVTANVLTF | TGTGCCAGCAGTGAAGGAGGAGTTACAGCCAACGTCCTGACTTTC
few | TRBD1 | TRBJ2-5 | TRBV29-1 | CSGNRGPETQYF | TGCAGCGGTAACAGGGGGCCGGAGACCCAGTACTTC
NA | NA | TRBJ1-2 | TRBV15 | CATSRDRAGGSYGYTF | TGTGCCACCAGCAGAGATCGAGCGGGGGGCTCCTATGGCTACACCTTC
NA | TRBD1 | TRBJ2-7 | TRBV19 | CASSPGTGEEQYF | TGTGCCAGTAGCCCCGGGACAGGGGAGGAGCAGTACTTC
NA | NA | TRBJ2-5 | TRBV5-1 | CASKRGGETQYF | TGTGCCAGCAAGAGGGGGGGAGAGACCCAGTACTTC
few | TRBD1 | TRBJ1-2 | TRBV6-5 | CASSPDRGSWRGYTF | TGTGCCAGCAGCCCCGACAGGGGAAGTTGGCGAGGCTACACCTTC
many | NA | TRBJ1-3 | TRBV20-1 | CSAIYRDGNTIYF | TGCAGTGCCATATACAGGGACGGAAACACCATATATTTT
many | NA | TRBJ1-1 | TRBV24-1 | CATSDPFNTEAFF | TGTGCCACCAGTGACCCATTTAACACTGAAGCTTTCTTT
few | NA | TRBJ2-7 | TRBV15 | CATSRGTTYEQYF | TGTGCCACCAGCAGAGGGACAACCTACGAGCAGTACTTC
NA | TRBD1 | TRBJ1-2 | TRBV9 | CASSQDRVMRDGYTF | TGTGCCAGCAGCCAAGACAGGGTTATGAGAGATGGCTACACCTTC
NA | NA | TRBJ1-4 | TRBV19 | CASTPRQWGNEKLFF | TGTGCCAGTACCCCTCGACAGTGGGGGAATGAAAAACTGTTTTTT
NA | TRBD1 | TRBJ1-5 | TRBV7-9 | CASSPGTGGLGGNQPQHF | TGTGCCAGCAGCCCCGGGACAGGGGGCTTGGGGGGCAATCAGCCCCAGCATTTT
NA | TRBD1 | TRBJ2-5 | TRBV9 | CASSEDRGRETQYF | TGTGCCAGCAGCGAGGACAGGGGGCGGGAGACCCAGTACTTC
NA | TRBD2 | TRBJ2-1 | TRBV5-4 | CASSLSSGLAGDTEQFF | TGTGCCAGCAGCTTGAGCTCGGGACTAGCGGGAGATACTGAGCAGTTCTTC